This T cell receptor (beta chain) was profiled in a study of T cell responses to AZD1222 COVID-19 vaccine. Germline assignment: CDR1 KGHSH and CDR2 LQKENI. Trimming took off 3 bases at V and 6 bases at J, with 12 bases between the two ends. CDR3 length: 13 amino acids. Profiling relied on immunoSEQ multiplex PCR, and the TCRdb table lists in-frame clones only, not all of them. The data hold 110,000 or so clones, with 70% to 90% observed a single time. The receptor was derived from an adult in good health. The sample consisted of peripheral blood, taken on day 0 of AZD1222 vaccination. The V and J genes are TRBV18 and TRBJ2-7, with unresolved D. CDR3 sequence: CASSPVTLSEQYF. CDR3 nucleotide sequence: TGTGCCAGCTCACCCGTTACCTTAAGCGAGCAGTACTTC.